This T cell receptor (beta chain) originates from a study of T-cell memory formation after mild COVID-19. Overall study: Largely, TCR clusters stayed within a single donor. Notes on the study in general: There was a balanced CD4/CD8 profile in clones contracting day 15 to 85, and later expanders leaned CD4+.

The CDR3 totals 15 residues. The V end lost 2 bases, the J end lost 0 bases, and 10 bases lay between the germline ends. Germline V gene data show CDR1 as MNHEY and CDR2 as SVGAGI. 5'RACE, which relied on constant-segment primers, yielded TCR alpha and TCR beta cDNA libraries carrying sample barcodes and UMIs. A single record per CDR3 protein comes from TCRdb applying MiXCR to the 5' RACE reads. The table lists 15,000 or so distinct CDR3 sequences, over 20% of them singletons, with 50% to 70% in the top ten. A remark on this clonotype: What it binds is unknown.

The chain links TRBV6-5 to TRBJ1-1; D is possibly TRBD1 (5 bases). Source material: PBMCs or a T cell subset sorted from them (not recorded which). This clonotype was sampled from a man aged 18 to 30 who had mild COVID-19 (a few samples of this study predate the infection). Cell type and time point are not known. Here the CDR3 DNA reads TGTGCCAGCAGTTACGGCTGGGGCATGAACACTGAAGCTTTCTTT. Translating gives CASSYGWGMNTEAFF.